This T cell receptor beta chain was captured by sequencing in a study of blood T cell repertoires in COVID-19. Repertoires were generated with immunoSEQ multiplex PCR, while TCRdb's copy carries only in-frame clones and drops some. The top ten clones hold around 2.3% of a sample with roughly 200,000 clones, approximately 90% of them seen once. Donors were grouped by their self-reported clinical history. CDR1 and CDR2 (germline): SGHVS, FQNEAQ. V gave up 0 bases and J gave up 3 bases, with 12 bases separating them. This CDR3 is 17 amino acids long. The sequence came from a woman in her thirties who had recovered from COVID-19. Material: PBMCs or T cells enriched from blood (not recorded which). The rearrangement joins TRBV7-8 to TRBJ1-6; tentatively, D is TRBD1 (6 bases). The CDR3 sequence: CASSLARLGGYNSPLHF. The CDR3 coding sequence is TGTGCCAGCAGCTTAGCCCGGTTAGGGGGCTATAATTCACCCCTCCACTTT.